The clone carrying this T cell receptor (beta chain) was found many times. Per the authors' pipeline: To classify distant metastasis in papillary thyroid cancer, a model was built from CDR3 differences across clinicopathological groups. TCRdb called clones again from the PCR reads with MiXCR. TCRdb, not the authors, supplied the V and J calls. Seen here are roughly 20,000 clones, roughly 24% observed once, and the top ten hold approximately 20%. The germline V gene has CDR1 SGHVS and CDR2 FNYEAQ. CDR3 length: 14 amino acids. Trimming left V 0 bases short and J 0 bases short, with 6 bases between. These data belong to a study of metastatic and nonmetastatic thyroid tumors. Before thyroid surgery, none of the patients had received any treatment.

This TCR derives from a female donor with papillary thyroid cancer or a benign thyroid nodule (not recorded which). Some clones in this sample may be carry-over from other donors' samples. This rearrangement joins TRBV7-6 to TRBJ2-7; D gene unclear. The source material was blood. CDR3 sequence: CASSLAGSSYEQYF. CDR3 nucleotides: TGTGCCAGCAGCTTAGCGGGCAGCTCCTACGAGCAGTACTTC.